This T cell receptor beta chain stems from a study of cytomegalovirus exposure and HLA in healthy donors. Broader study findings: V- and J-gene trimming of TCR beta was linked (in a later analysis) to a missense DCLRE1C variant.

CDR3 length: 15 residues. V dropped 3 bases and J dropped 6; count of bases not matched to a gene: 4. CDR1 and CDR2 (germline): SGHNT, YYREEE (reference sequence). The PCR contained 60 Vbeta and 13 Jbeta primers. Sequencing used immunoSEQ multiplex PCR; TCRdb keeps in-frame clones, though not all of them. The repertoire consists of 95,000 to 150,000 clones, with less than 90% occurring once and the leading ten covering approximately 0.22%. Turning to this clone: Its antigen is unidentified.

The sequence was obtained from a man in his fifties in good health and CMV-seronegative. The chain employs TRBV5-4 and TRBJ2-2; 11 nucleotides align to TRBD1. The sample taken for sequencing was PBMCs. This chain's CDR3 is CASSSGQGEAGELFF. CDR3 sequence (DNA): TGTGCCAGCAGCTCGGGACAGGGGGAGGCCGGGGAGCTGTTTTTT.